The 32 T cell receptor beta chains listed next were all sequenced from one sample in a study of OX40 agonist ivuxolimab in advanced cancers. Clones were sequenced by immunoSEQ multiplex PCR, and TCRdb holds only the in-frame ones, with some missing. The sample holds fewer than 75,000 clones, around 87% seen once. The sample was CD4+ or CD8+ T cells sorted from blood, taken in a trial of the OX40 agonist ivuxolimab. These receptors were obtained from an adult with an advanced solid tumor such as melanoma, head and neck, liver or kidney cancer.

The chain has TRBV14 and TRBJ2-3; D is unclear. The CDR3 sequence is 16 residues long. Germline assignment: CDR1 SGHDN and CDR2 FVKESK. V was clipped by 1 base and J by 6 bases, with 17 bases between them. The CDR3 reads CASSQVRSSKSDTQYF. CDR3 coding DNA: TGTGCCAGCAGCCAAGTGAGAAGCAGTAAGTCGGATACGCAGTATTTT.

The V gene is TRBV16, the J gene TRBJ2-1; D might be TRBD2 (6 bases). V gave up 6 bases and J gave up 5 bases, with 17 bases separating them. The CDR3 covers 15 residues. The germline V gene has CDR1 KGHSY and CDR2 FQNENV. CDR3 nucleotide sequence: TGTGCCAGCAGTCCCCTCAGAGCGGGTGACAATGAGCAGTTCTTC. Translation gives CASSPLRAGDNEQFF.

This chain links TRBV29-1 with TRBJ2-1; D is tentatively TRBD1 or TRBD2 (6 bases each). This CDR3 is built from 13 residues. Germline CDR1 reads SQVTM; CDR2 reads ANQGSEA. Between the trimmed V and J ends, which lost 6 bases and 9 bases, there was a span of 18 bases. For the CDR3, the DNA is TGCAGCGTAAGGGGGGCGGGCCCGTTTGAGCAGTTCTTC. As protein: CSVRGAGPFEQFF.

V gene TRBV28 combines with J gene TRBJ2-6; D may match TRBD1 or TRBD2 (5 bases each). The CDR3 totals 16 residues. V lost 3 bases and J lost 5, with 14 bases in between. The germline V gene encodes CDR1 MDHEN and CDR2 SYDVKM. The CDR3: CASSFGTAVRANVLTF. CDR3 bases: TGTGCCAGCAGTTTTGGGACCGCCGTGAGGGCCAACGTCCTGACTTTC.

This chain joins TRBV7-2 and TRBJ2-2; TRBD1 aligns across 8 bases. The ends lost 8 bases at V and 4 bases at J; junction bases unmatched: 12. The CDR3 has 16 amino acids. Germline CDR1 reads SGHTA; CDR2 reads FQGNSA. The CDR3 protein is CASGYSGTGRTGELFF. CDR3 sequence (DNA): TGTGCCAGCGGATATTCCGGGACAGGCCGCACCGGGGAGCTGTTTTTT.

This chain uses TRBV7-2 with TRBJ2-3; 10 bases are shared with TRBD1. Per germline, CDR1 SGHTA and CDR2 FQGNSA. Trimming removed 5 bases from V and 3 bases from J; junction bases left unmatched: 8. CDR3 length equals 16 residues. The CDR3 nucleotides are TGTGCCAGCAGCAGACGGACAGGGGGAGGGACAGATACGCAGTATTTT. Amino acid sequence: CASSRRTGGGTDTQYF.

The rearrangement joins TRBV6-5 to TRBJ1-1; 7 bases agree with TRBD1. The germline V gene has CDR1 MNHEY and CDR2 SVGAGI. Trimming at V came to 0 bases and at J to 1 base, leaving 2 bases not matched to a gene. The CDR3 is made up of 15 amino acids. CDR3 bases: TGTGCCAGCAGTTACTCGGCAGGGGGGAACACTGAAGCTTTCTTT. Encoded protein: CASSYSAGGNTEAFF.

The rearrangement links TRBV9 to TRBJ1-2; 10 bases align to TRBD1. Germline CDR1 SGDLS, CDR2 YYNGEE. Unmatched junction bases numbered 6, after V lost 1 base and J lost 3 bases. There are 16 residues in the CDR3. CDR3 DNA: TGTGCCAGCAGCGTACGCAGGACAGGGGGGGACTATGGCTACACCTTC. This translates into CASSVRRTGGDYGYTF.

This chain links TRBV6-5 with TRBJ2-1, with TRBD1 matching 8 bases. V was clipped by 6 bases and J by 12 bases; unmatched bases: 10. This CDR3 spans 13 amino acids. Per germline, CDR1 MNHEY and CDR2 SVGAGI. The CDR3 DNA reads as TGTGCCAGCAGCCCGGGACAGGACCCGTGGCAGTTCTTC. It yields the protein CASSPGQDPWQFF.

This CDR3 reads CASGRTASGNTIYF. In DNA form, the CDR3 reads TGTGCCAGCGGACGGACAGCCTCTGGAAACACCATATATTTT. This chain uses TRBV2 with TRBJ1-3, with D maybe TRBD1 (6 bases). The CDR3 extends over 14 amino acids. In germline, CDR1 is SNHLY, CDR2 FYNNEI. The ends were cut back, 8 bases at V and 0 bases at J, with 11 bases in the middle.

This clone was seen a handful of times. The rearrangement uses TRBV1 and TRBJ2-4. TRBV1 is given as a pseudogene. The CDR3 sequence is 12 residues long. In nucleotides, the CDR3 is TGCACCCACGGCCCGGGGACGCACATTCAGTACTTC. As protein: CTHGPGTHIQYF.

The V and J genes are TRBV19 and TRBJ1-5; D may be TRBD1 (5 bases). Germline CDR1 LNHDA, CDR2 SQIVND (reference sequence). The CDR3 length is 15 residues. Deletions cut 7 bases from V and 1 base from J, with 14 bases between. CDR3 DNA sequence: TGTGCCAGTACCGTAATGAGGGACAGCAATCAGCCCCAGCATTTT. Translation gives CASTVMRDSNQPQHF.

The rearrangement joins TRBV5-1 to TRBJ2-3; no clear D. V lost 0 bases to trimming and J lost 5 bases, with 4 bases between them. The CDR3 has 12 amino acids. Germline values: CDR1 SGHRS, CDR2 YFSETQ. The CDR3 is CASSLDLDTQYF. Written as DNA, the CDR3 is TGCGCCAGCAGCTTGGATTTAGATACGCAGTATTTT.

As DNA, the CDR3 is TGTGCCAGCAGCGCCCTACAGGGGGCCCAAGAGACCCAGTACTTC. It yields the protein CASSALQGAQETQYF. The rearrangement uses TRBV14 and TRBJ2-5, with 9 bases lining up with TRBD1. The V gene's germline CDR1 is SGHDN and CDR2 FVKESK. CDR3 length equals 15 residues. V lost 5 bases and J lost 1; bases outside the gene matches: 5.

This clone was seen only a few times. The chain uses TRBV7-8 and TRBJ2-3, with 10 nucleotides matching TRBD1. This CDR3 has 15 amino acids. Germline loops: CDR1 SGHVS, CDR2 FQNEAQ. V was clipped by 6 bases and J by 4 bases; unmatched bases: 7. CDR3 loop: CASSFQTGGPDTQYF. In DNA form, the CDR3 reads TGTGCCAGCAGTTTCCAGACAGGGGGCCCAGATACGCAGTATTTT.

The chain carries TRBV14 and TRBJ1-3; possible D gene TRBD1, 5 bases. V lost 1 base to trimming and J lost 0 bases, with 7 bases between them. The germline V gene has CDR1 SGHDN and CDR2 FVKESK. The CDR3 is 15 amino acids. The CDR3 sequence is CASSQGQGSGNTIYF. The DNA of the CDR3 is TGTGCCAGCAGCCAAGGGCAGGGCTCTGGAAACACCATATATTTT.

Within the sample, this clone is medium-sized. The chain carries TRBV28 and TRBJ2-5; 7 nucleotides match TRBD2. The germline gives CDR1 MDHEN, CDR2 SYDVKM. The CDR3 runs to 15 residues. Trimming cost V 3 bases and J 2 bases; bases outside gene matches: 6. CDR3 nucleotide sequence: TGTGCCAGCAGTTTGGGAGGGACTTTTCAAGAGACCCAGTACTTC. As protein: CASSLGGTFQETQYF.

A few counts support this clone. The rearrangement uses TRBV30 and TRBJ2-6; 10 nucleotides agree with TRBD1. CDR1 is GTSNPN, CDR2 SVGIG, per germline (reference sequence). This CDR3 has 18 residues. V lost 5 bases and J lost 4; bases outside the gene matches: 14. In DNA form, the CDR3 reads TGTGCCTGGGACCTCTGGGGACAGGGGCTAGCCGGGGCCAACGTCCTGACTTTC. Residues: CAWDLWGQGLAGANVLTF.

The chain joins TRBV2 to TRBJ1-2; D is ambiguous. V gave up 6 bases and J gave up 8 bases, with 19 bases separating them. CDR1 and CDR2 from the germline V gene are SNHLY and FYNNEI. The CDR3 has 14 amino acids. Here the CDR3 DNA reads TGTGCCAGCAGGGACCCGGACGCGTACTCGGGCTACACCTTC. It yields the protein CASRDPDAYSGYTF.

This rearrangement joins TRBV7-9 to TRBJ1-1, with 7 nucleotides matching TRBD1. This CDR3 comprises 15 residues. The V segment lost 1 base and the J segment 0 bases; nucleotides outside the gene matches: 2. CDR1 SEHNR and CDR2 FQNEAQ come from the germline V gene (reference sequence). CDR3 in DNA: TGTGCCAGCAGCTTAGAGGACAGGATGAACACTGAAGCTTTCTTT. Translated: CASSLEDRMNTEAFF.

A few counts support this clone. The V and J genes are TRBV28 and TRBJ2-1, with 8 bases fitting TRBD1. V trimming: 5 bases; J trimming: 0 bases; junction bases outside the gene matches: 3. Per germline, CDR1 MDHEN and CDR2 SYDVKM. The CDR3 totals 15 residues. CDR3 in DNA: TGTGCCAGCAGTGCGACAGGGGTCTCCTACAATGAGCAGTTCTTC. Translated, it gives CASSATGVSYNEQFF.

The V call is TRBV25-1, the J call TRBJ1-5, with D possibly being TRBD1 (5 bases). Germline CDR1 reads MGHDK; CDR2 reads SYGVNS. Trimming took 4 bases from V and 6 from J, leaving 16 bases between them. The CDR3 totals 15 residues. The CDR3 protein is CASSASRQSTQPQHF. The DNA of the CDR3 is TGTGCCAGCAGTGCGAGTCGACAGAGTACTCAGCCCCAGCATTTT.

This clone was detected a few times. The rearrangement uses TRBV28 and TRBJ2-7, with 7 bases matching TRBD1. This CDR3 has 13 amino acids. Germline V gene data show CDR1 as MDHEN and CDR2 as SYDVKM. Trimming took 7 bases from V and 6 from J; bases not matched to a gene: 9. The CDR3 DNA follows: TGTGCCAGCACCGGTGGACAGGTAGGCGAGCAGTACTTC. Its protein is CASTGGQVGEQYF.

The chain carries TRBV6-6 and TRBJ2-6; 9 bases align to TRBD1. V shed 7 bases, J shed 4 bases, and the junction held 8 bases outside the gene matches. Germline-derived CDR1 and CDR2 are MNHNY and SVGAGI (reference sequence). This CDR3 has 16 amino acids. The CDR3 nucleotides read TGTGCCAGCATCCGGGACAGGGTTCTGGGGGCCAACGTCCTGACTTTC. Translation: CASIRDRVLGANVLTF.

CDR3 in amino acids: CASRSDRVASETQYF. DNA of the CDR3: TGTGCCAGCAGAAGTGACAGGGTGGCTTCGGAGACCCAGTACTTC. V usage is TRBV5-4 and J usage is TRBJ2-5; TRBD1 matches at 7 bases. V gave up 5 bases and J gave up 5 bases; unmatched junction bases: 12. Germline-derived CDR1 and CDR2 are SGHNT and YYREEE (reference sequence). The CDR3 has 15 amino acids.

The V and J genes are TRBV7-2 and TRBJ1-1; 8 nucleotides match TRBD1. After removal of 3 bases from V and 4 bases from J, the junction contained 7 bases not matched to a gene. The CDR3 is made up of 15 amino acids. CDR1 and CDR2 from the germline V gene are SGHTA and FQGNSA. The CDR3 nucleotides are TGTGCCAGCAGCTTGCAGGGGGCGAAGAGCACTGAAGCTTTCTTT. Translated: CASSLQGAKSTEAFF.

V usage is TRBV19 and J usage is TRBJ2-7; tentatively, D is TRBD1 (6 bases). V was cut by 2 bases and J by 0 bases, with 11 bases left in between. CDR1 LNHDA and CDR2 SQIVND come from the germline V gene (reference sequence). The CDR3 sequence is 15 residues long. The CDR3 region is CASSIQQGISYEQYF. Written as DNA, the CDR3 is TGTGCCAGTAGTATACAGCAGGGGATCTCCTACGAGCAGTACTTC. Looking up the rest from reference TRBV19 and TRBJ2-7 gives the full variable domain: DGGITQSPKYLFRKEGQNVTLSCEQNLNHDAMYWYRQDPGQGLRLIYYSQIVNDFQKGDIAEGYSVSREKKESFPLTVTSAQKNPTAFYLCASSIQQGISYEQYFGPGTRLTVT.

CDR3 coding DNA: TGTGCCAGCAACCGGATGAACACTGAAGCTTTCTTT. This codes for CASNRMNTEAFF. The chain combines TRBV28 with TRBJ1-1; D is unresolved. CDR3 length: 12 residues. V was trimmed by 7 bases and J by 0 bases, leaving 6 bases between them. CDR1 MDHEN and CDR2 SYDVKM come from the germline V gene.

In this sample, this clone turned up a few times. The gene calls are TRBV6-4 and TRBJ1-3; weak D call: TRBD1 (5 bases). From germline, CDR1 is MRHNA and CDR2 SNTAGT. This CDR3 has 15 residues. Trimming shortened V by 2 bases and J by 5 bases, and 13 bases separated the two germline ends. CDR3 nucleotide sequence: TGTGCCAGCAGTGACACCCCCCCAGGGCGAAACACCATATATTTT. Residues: CASSDTPPGRNTIYF.

CDR3 protein: CAWSQGSGNTIYF. The CDR3 DNA is TGTGCCTGGAGCCAAGGGAGTGGAAACACCATATATTTT. The chain employs TRBV30 and TRBJ1-3; D not resolved. CDR3 size: 13 residues. V lost 3 bases, J lost 3 bases, and 9 bases lay in between. Germline-derived CDR1 and CDR2 are GTSNPN and SVGIG (reference sequence).

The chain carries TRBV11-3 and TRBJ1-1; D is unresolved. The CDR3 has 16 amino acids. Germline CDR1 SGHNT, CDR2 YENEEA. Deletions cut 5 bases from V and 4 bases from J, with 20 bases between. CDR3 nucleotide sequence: TGTGCCAGCAGCCCCCGGCGGGTATCCGCTAGCACTGAAGCTTTCTTT. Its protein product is CASSPRRVSASTEAFF. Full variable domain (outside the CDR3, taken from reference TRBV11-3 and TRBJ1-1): EAGVVQSPRYKIIEKKQPVAFWCNPISGHNTLYWYLQNLGQGPELLIRYENEEAVDDSQLPKDRFSAERLKGVDSTLKIQPAELGDSAVYLCASSPRRVSASTEAFFGQGTRLTVV.

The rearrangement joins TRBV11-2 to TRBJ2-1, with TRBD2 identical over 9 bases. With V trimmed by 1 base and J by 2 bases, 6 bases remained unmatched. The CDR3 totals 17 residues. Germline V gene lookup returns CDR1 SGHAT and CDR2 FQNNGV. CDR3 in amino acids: CASSLGRGGVTYNEQFF. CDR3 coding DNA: TGTGCCAGCAGCTTAGGGCGCGGGGGGGTCACCTACAATGAGCAGTTCTTC. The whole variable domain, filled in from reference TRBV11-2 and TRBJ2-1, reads EAGVAQSPRYKIIEKRQSVAFWCNPISGHATLYWYQQILGQGPKLLIQFQNNGVVDDSQLPKDRFSAERLKGVDSTLKIQPAKLEDSAVYLCASSLGRGGVTYNEQFFGPGTRLTVL.